One sample yielded the 16 T cell receptor beta chains listed below, sequenced in a study of T-cell reconstitution after alpha-beta-depleted transplantation in children (dated by TCRdb to the mid-2010s). The treatment or condition label of this sample denotes: allogeneic hematopoietic cell transplantation with graft depleted of TCRalphabeta T cells and CD19 B cells. The library relied on PCR. Sequencing was performed on an Illumina HiSeq 2500. TCR libraries were prepared with molecular barcoding, using unique molecular identifiers to normalize TCRbeta repertoire quantification. TCRdb reprocessed the public reads (quality trimming at Q25 with fastp, clone calling with MiXCR) and kept in-frame beta chains. CDR3 protein duplicates are merged, each entry listing the most common genes and DNA. Here the sample has roughly 150,000 distinct CDR3 sequences; around 10% occur a single time. The leading ten clones occupy 13% of the sample.

Sample: PBMCs, taken before TCRalphabeta/CD19-depleted stem cell transplant. These receptor sequences come from a boy between 2 and 10 years old with acute myeloid leukemia, due to receive a stem cell transplant.

The rearrangement uses TRBV27 and TRBJ2-5, with D unresolved. CDR3 length equals 13 residues. Germline V gene data show CDR1 as MNHEY and CDR2 as SMNVEV (reference sequence). CDR3 sequence: CVRSPAAWETQYF. Written as DNA, the CDR3 is TGTGTCAGGAGTCCCGCGGCCTGGGAGACCCAGTACTTC.

This clonotype was recorded many times. The chain uses TRBV21-1 and TRBJ2-7; the table names TRBD1, a call not compared with the DNA. TRBV21-1 is designated a pseudogene. This CDR3 spans 18 amino acids. CDR3: CASSKTTMKSRPRYEQYF. The CDR3 DNA reads as TGTGCCAGCAGCAAAACGACAATGAAGAGTCGTCCCCGATACGAGCAGTACTTC.

V is TRBV19 and J is TRBJ2-1, with a weak D call TRBD2 (5 bases). CDR1 and CDR2 from the germline V gene are LNHDA and SQIVND (reference sequence). V was shortened by 2 bases and J by 7 bases, with 12 bases between the two germline ends. This CDR3 is 14 amino acids long. Here the CDR3 DNA reads TGTGCCAGTAGTATAACGGGGAAGACTAATGAGCAGTTCTTC. Its translation is CASSITGKTNEQFF.

This clonotype occurred many times. The CDR3 nucleotides are TGTGCCAGCAGGGACACGGGACCGAACAATGAAAAACTGTTTTTT. Its translation: CASRDTGPNNEKLFF. This chain links TRBV28 with TRBJ1-4; tentatively, D is TRBD1 (5 bases). Trimming took off 6 bases at V and 5 bases at J, with 16 bases between the two ends. Looked up from germline, CDR1 is MDHEN and CDR2 is SYDVKM. The CDR3 is made up of 15 amino acids.

Many counts were recorded for this clonotype. V usage is TRBV20-1 and J usage is TRBJ1-6, with D perhaps TRBD1 (6 bases). Trimming shortened V by 0 bases and J by 0 bases, and 9 bases separated the two germline ends. CDR3 size: 16 residues. Looked up from germline, CDR1 is DFQATT and CDR2 is SNEGSKA (reference sequence). The CDR3 coding sequence is TGCAGTGCTAGAGAAGACAGGAGCTCCTATAATTCACCCCTCCACTTT. It yields the protein CSAREDRSSYNSPLHF.

This clonotype was recorded at least ten times. This chain joins TRBV7-8 and TRBJ2-7; no reliable D call. Germline V gives CDR1 SGHVS, CDR2 FQNEAQ. The CDR3 length is 12 residues. V gave up 2 bases and J gave up 5 bases, with 7 bases separating them. For the CDR3, the DNA is TGTGCCAGCAGCTTACCTGGGAACGAGCAGTACTTC. Amino acids: CASSLPGNEQYF.

The rearrangement uses TRBV18 and TRBJ2-6; 10 bases align to TRBD2. From germline, CDR1 is KGHSH and CDR2 LQKENI. This CDR3 is built from 15 residues. Trimming at V came to 6 bases and at J to 6 bases, leaving 5 bases not matched to a gene. CDR3 region: CASSQGLAKANVLTF. The CDR3 DNA reads TGTGCCAGCTCTCAGGGACTAGCGAAGGCCAACGTCCTGACTTTC.

This clonotype was picked up a small number of times. The V call is TRBV30, the J call TRBJ2-1; D not certain. The CDR3 covers 12 residues. CDR1 is GTSNPN, CDR2 SVGIG, per germline (reference sequence). Trimming took 8 bases from V and 5 from J, leaving 13 bases between them. CDR3 DNA: TGTGCCGGCCTACGGAGTGACAATGAGCAGTTCTTC. Translated: CAGLRSDNEQFF.

This clonotype occurred many times. This chain links TRBV7-9 with TRBJ2-7; TRBD1 might be the D (5 bases). Germline CDR1 reads SEHNR; CDR2 reads FQNEAQ (reference sequence). This CDR3 has 13 residues. V shed 5 bases and J shed 4 bases, with 12 bases lying between them. This chain's CDR3 is CASSPPDRYEQYV. In DNA, the CDR3 is TGTGCCAGCAGCCCCCCCGACAGATACGAGCAGTACGTC.

This clonotype was observed at least ten times. The chain uses TRBV6-1 and TRBJ2-7; tentative D call: TRBD1 (6 bases). Looked up from germline, CDR1 is MNHNS and CDR2 is SASEGT. There are 14 residues in the CDR3. The ends were cut back, 4 bases at V and 6 bases at J, with 16 bases in the middle. CDR3 region: CASSAQNRAGEQYV. CDR3 coding DNA: TGTGCCAGCAGTGCACAGAACAGGGCCGGCGAGCAGTACGTC.

Notes on this clonotype: A much larger clone differs by one base, so this may be a read error. This chain links TRBV27 with TRBJ2-1; D is possibly TRBD1 (5 bases). In germline, CDR1 is MNHEY, CDR2 SMNVEV (reference sequence). The CDR3 is made up of 13 amino acids. Trimming cost V 5 bases and J 7 bases, with 12 bases left between them. The CDR3 DNA reads as TGTGCCAGCAGTGCCAGACAGTTTAATGAGCAGTTCTTC. It encodes CASSARQFNEQFF.

The table lists this clonotype with many counts. The chain carries TRBV20-1 and TRBJ2-7; 7 nucleotides agree with TRBD1. The CDR3 totals 14 residues. J gave up 0 bases and V 3 bases, and 5 bases lay outside the gene matches. CDR1 DFQATT and CDR2 SNEGSKA come from the germline V gene (reference sequence). CDR3 protein: CSASPGTASYEQYF. DNA for the CDR3: TGCAGTGCTAGCCCCGGGACAGCCTCCTACGAGCAGTACTTC.

This clonotype was seen many times. The chain is built from TRBV20-1 and TRBJ2-3, with 9 bases that match TRBD2. The CDR3 is 15 amino acids. Germline V gene sequence: CDR1 DFQATT, CDR2 SNEGSKA (reference sequence). V was pared by 6 bases and J by 2 bases, with 9 bases of the junction left unmatched. The chain's CDR3 is CSASRLAVNTDTQYF. The DNA for the CDR3 is TGCAGTGCCTCCAGACTAGCGGTGAACACAGATACGCAGTATTTT.

This clonotype was found many times. This sequence joins TRBV20-1 and TRBJ1-5; D is possibly TRBD1 (6 bases). There are 13 residues in the CDR3. Germline V gene lookup returns CDR1 DFQATT and CDR2 SNEGSKA (reference sequence). V was clipped by 3 bases and J by 6 bases, with 12 bases between them. This CDR3 is CSASLGAGQPQHF. The DNA of the CDR3 is TGCAGTGCTAGCCTGGGGGCGGGTCAGCCCCAGCATTTT.

V usage is TRBV7-9 and J usage is TRBJ1-2, with a weak D call TRBD1 (6 bases). The CDR3 is 15 amino acids. V dropped 5 bases and J dropped 7 bases, with 20 bases sitting between them. The V gene's germline CDR1 is SEHNR and CDR2 FQNEAQ (reference sequence). The CDR3 loop reads CASSGGDGGRGGYTF. In nucleotides, the CDR3 is TGTGCCAGCAGCGGGGGCGATGGGGGCCGTGGTGGCTACACCTTC.

This clonotype turned up a few times. At one end, the junction sequence differs from germline, possibly due to a read error. The rearrangement uses TRBV20-1 and TRBJ2-2; TRBD2 matches at 10 bases. This CDR3 comprises 17 residues. Germline V gives CDR1 DFQATT, CDR2 SNEGSKA (reference sequence). The CDR3 DNA is TGCTGTGCTAGAGACGGGGGGCCTAGCGGGGGAACCGGGGAGCTGTTTTTT. It encodes CCARDGGPSGGTGELFF.